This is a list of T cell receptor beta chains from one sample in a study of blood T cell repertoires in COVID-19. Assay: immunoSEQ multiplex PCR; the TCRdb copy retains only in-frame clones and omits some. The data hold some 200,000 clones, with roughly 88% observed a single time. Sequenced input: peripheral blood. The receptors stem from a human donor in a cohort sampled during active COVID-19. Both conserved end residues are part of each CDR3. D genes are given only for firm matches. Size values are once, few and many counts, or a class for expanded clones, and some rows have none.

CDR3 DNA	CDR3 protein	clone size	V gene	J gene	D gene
TGTGCCAGTAGTATGAAAAGCGGGAGGGCTAGGAATGAGCAGTTCTTC	CASSMKSGRARNEQFF	NA	TRBV19	TRBJ2-1	TRBD2
TGTGCCATCAGTGAGTCGAAGCGGGAGGCCGGCAATGAGCAGTTCTTC	CAISESKREAGNEQFF	few	TRBV10-3	TRBJ2-1	TRBD2
TGTGCCAGCAGCTTAGATGGGGGGGTGGGAACTGAAGCTTTCTTT	CASSLDGGVGTEAFF	NA	TRBV7-2	TRBJ1-1	NA
TGTGCCAGCAAAAGGACAGCCAGTAATGAAAAACTGTTTTTT	CASKRTASNEKLFF	NA	TRBV19	TRBJ1-4	NA
TGCGCCAGCAGTCGAGGACTAGCGGGAGGTGTTGAGCAGTTCTTC	CASSRGLAGGVEQFF	once	TRBV5-1	TRBJ2-1	TRBD2
TGTGCCAGCAGGAGACTAGCGGGAGCCAAGGATGAGCAGTTCTTC	CASRRLAGAKDEQFF	NA	TRBV2	TRBJ2-1	TRBD2
TGTGCCAGCAACAGACAGGGGGTATACGAGCAGTACTTC	CASNRQGVYEQYF	NA	TRBV2	TRBJ2-7	TRBD1
TGTGCCAGTAGTATGAGAAATACGCAGTATTTT	CASSMRNTQYF	NA	TRBV19	TRBJ2-3	NA
TGCGCCAGCAGCCGAGACAGGGGTACTGAAAAACTGTTTTTT	CASSRDRGTEKLFF	NA	TRBV4-1	TRBJ1-4	TRBD1
TGTGCCATCCTAAACAAACGTGGGGCGGACACTGAAGCTTTCTTT	CAILNKRGADTEAFF	NA	TRBV10-3	TRBJ1-1	NA
TGTGCCTGGTCGGGACTAGCGGGAGGGGCCCAAGAGACCCAGTACTTC	CAWSGLAGGAQETQYF	NA	TRBV30	TRBJ2-5	TRBD2
TGTGCCAGCAGGGACAGGAGGGGGGTCGTCGGCGAGCAGTACTTC	CASRDRRGVVGEQYF	NA	TRBV2	TRBJ2-7	NA
TGTGCCAGTCTTAGCGGTAGCTCCTACAATGAGCAGTTCTTC	CASLSGSSYNEQFF	NA	TRBV27	TRBJ2-1	NA
TGTGCCTGGAGTGCGGGACTTAATGAAAAACTGTTTTTT	CAWSAGLNEKLFF	NA	TRBV30	TRBJ1-4	NA
TGTGCCAGCAGCTTTGTCGGGACACAGAATGAAAAACTGTTTTTT	CASSFVGTQNEKLFF	NA	TRBV7-9	TRBJ1-4	NA
TGTGCCAGCAGCCAAACTCGGCGGGAGGGCCAGGGGTACAATGAGCAGTTCTTC	CASSQTRREGQGYNEQFF	NA	TRBV7-9	TRBJ2-1	TRBD2
TGTGCCAGCAGCTCGGGGACACACTCCTACGAGCAGTACTTC	CASSSGTHSYEQYF	NA	TRBV7-2	TRBJ2-7	NA
TGTGCCTGGAGGGGGGACAGATCCTCTCTAGCCAAAAACATTCAGTACTTC	CAWRGDRSSLAKNIQYF	NA	TRBV30	TRBJ2-4	TRBD1
TGTGCCAGTAGGCTGACTAGCGGGAGACATGAGCAGTTCTTC	CASRLTSGRHEQFF	NA	TRBV19	TRBJ2-1	TRBD2
TGTGCCAGCAGCCAGCAGATGGGTGGAGCCTCGAACACTGAAGCTTTCTTT	CASSQQMGGASNTEAFF	NA	TRBV5-4	TRBJ1-1	NA
TGCGCCAGCAGCTTGGAGGGTCTAAGCGGAGCCCACGAGCAGTACTTC	CASSLEGLSGAHEQYF	NA	TRBV5-1	TRBJ2-7	NA
TGTGCCAGCAGCCTACGGGTGGATCAGCCCCAGCATTTT	CASSLRVDQPQHF	once	TRBV7-9	TRBJ1-5	NA
TGCAGCGTTGTGTTGTCGACTAGCGGGAGCCTGGTCACCGGGGAGCTGTTTTTT	CSVVLSTSGSLVTGELFF	NA	TRBV29-1	TRBJ2-2	TRBD2
TGTGCCAGCAGTTCCGTGGGGGAGGGATCCTACGAGCAGTACTTC	CASSSVGEGSYEQYF	NA	TRBV6-5	TRBJ2-7	TRBD2
TGTGCCAGCAGCTTAGGGGGGACAGGGGAGGATTCACCCCTCCACTTT	CASSLGGTGEDSPLHF	few	TRBV7-2	TRBJ1-6	TRBD1
TGCGCCAGCAGCCAAGATCCCTACCGCCAAGAGACCCAGTACTTC	CASSQDPYRQETQYF	NA	TRBV4-1	TRBJ2-5	NA
TGCGCCAGCAGCTCTCCCGTAGGGTCCGGGACAGTGAACACCGGGGAGCTGTTTTTT	CASSSPVGSGTVNTGELFF	NA	TRBV5-1	TRBJ2-2	TRBD1
TGTGCCAGCTCCCTTGGGACTAAAGAGACCCAGTACTTC	CASSLGTKETQYF	NA	TRBV18	TRBJ2-5	TRBD2
TGTGCCAGCAGCGTAGACGTAGCGGGAGGGCCGGGTGAGCAGTTCTTC	CASSVDVAGGPGEQFF	NA	TRBV9	TRBJ2-1	TRBD2
TGTGCCAGCAGCCAAGGACTAGGCAGTTCCTACGAGCAGTACTTC	CASSQGLGSSYEQYF	NA	TRBV4-2	TRBJ2-7	NA
TGTGCCAGCAGCCCTTCCCTAGGGGCGGGAGAACAAGATACGCAGTATTTT	CASSPSLGAGEQDTQYF	NA	TRBV6-2/TRBV6-3	TRBJ2-3	TRBD2
TGTGCCAGCAGACGGGATAGCAATCAGCCCCAGCATTTT	CASRRDSNQPQHF	NA	TRBV2	TRBJ1-5	NA
TGTGCCAGCTCGGGAGGGGGCCTAGCCAAAAACATTCAGTACTTC	CASSGGGLAKNIQYF	NA	TRBV6-6	TRBJ2-4	NA
TGTGCCACCAGCAGAGCCGGGACTTGGCCGCCCGAGCAGTACTTC	CATSRAGTWPPEQYF	NA	TRBV15	TRBJ2-7	NA
TGCGCCAGCAGCCCAATTGGGAGGACCGCGAGGGGTGAGCAGTTCTTC	CASSPIGRTARGEQFF	once	TRBV4-1	TRBJ2-1	NA
TGTGCCACCCCAGGGGGGAGAAGGAATGAGCAGTTCTTC	CATPGGRRNEQFF	NA	TRBV24-1	TRBJ2-1	NA
TGTGCCTGGAGTGTACGGGGGGAATCGCCGTTCTTC	CAWSVRGESPFF	NA	TRBV30	TRBJ2-1	TRBD2
TGTGCCTGGAGCGGGCGGACTAGCGGGAGGTCGTTCACAGATACGCAGTATTTT	CAWSGRTSGRSFTDTQYF	NA	TRBV30	TRBJ2-3	TRBD2
TGTGCCAGCAGTTCTCCCGGCACAGGGGGAGAGACCCAGTACTTC	CASSSPGTGGETQYF	NA	TRBV28	TRBJ2-5	TRBD1
TGCGCCAGCAGCCAAGGAGACAGGGTATGGTCCTACGAGCAGTACTTC	CASSQGDRVWSYEQYF	NA	TRBV4-1	TRBJ2-7	TRBD1
TGCAGTGCTAGTGGTCAGGGGGCGCTTCGAAATCAGCCCCAGCATTTT	CSASGQGALRNQPQHF	NA	TRBV20-1	TRBJ1-5	TRBD1
TGTGCCAGTAGTATCGGGCTAGCGGGAGACACCCACGAGCAGTACTTC	CASSIGLAGDTHEQYF	few	TRBV19	TRBJ2-7	TRBD2
TGTGCCAGCAGTGAAGTGGGGGACAGGGGTGACGAGCAGTACTTC	CASSEVGDRGDEQYF	NA	TRBV6-1	TRBJ2-7	TRBD1
TGTGCCAGCAGCGTAGATGGGGGCTTGCACACCGGGACCCAGTACTTC	CASSVDGGLHTGTQYF	NA	TRBV9	TRBJ2-5	NA
TGCGCCAGCAGACGAGTTTCCGGGGAGCTGTTTTTT	CASRRVSGELFF	few	TRBV10-2	TRBJ2-2	NA
TGTGCCAGCAGTTTCCAGGGGGGCCGGGAGACCCAGTACTTC	CASSFQGGRETQYF	NA	TRBV28	TRBJ2-5	NA
TGTGCCAGCAGCTTATTCCAGGGGGCCTACGAGCAGTACTTC	CASSLFQGAYEQYF	NA	TRBV11-2	TRBJ2-7	TRBD1
TGTGCCAGCAGCTCGCAGGGGATCAACTATGGCTACACCTTC	CASSSQGINYGYTF	NA	TRBV11-2	TRBJ1-2	NA
TGTGCCAGCAGTTCCGGGACTAGCGGGTTCCATGAGCAGTTCTTC	CASSSGTSGFHEQFF	NA	TRBV27	TRBJ2-1	TRBD2
TGTGCCAGCAGCCTCCGCGCCGACAGGGGGGGATCCTACGAGCAGTACTTC	CASSLRADRGGSYEQYF	once	TRBV7-2	TRBJ2-7	TRBD1
TGCGCCAGCAGCTTGGAAGCCGGGAGGGCCCATGAGCAGTTCTTC	CASSLEAGRAHEQFF	NA	TRBV5-1	TRBJ2-1	TRBD2
TGTGCCAGCAGAGACGTCGGGACTGAAGCTTTCTTT	CASRDVGTEAFF	NA	TRBV2	TRBJ1-1	NA
TGTGCCAGTAGCACTCTCGGGTGGACAGTGAACACTGAAGCTTTCTTT	CASSTLGWTVNTEAFF	NA	TRBV19	TRBJ1-1	NA
TGTGCCAGCAGTGAAGCGCGGACAGATACGCAGTATTTT	CASSEARTDTQYF	NA	TRBV6-1	TRBJ2-3	NA
TGTGCCAGCAGTTATCAATCTCGGACACCCAACTATGGCTACACCTTC	CASSYQSRTPNYGYTF	NA	TRBV6-2/TRBV6-3	TRBJ1-2	NA
TGTGCCAGCAGCACACTCATCGGACTAGCGGGAGAAAAGTTCTTC	CASSTLIGLAGEKFF	NA	TRBV7-9	TRBJ2-1	TRBD2
TGTGCCAGCAGCCCAGACAGGCAAGAGACCCAGTACTTC	CASSPDRQETQYF	NA	TRBV7-2	TRBJ2-5	NA
TGTGCCAGCAGTCCGAACAGGGTTTACAATGAGCAGTTCTTC	CASSPNRVYNEQFF	NA	TRBV28	TRBJ2-1	NA
TGTGCCAGCAGCCGCAACGGGGAACTAGCGACACAGTGCTCCTACAATGAGCAGTTCTTC	CASSRNGELATQCSYNEQFF	NA	TRBV21-1	TRBJ2-1	NA